The subject of this entry is one T cell receptor beta chain. Its antigen is still unknown. The V gene end was trimmed by 3 bases and the J gene end by 7 bases; junction bases not matched to a gene: 10. This CDR3 region has 16 residues. This specimen comes from a study of T-cell reconstitution after alpha-beta-depleted transplantation in children. Study-wide results and limits: Several hundred expanded graft clones reportedly supplied alpha-beta T cells about two months after transplant. Surviving recipient cells, namely T cells and thymic progenitors, were the source of high day-60 TCRbeta diversity in some patients. Hyperexpanded clones declined; after one year, newly produced T cells mostly supplied diversity.

Researchers prepared the TCRbeta library using unique molecular identifiers, the study reports. MiXCR, run by TCRdb on the PCR reads, gives a single entry per CDR3 protein. The repertoire holds over 200,000 distinct CDR3 sequences, with about a sixth as singletons. The rearrangement uses TRBV12-3 or TRBV12-4 and TRBJ1-4, with 8 bases aligning to TRBD1. The sample consisted of PBMCs, mostly from graft donor cells, taken 360 days after TCRalphabeta/CD19-depleted stem cell transplant. The TCR comes from a male patient under 10 years old who had a stem cell transplant for acute lymphoblastic leukemia, so the T cells may come from the graft donor. CDR3 sequence (DNA): TGTGCCAGCAGTTTGGGACAGGCCACCCAGGGTGAAAAACTGTTTTTT. Protein: CASSLGQATQGEKLFF.